This T cell receptor (beta chain) was recovered during a study of blood T cell repertoires in COVID-19. Across the whole study: COVID-19 samples collected from the United States, Italy and Spain covered acute and convalescent phases. T cells, B-cell-depleted T cells, or PBMCs supplied cDNA or gDNA.

Original handling: Reference gene primers were amplified, and this amplification served to estimate nucleated cell counts. Generated by immunoSEQ multiplex PCR, the TCRdb table keeps only in-frame clones and is missing some. The V and J calls and clone size are taken from that table; D and trimming were inferred from the DNA. The sample holds about 190,000 clones; around 88% are singletons and the top ten take over 7.5%. Two negative PCRs, clearance, or symptom resolution were required of recovered Cohort 3 donors. Germline CDR1 and CDR2: MNHEY and SVGEGT. The J segment lost 2 bases and the V segment lost 6 bases, leaving 10 bases of the junction unmatched. The CDR3 extends over 16 amino acids. This clone was picked up one time.

Sequenced sample: PBMCs or T cells enriched from blood (not recorded which). The sequence came from a woman aged 25 to 39 who had recovered from COVID-19. The chain employs TRBV6-2 or TRBV6-3 and TRBJ2-7; 10 bases map to TRBD1. The CDR3, as DNA: TGTGCCAGCAGCTCGCTAGACAGGGGGCGCCCCTACGAGCAGTACTTC. Translation: CASSSLDRGRPYEQYF.